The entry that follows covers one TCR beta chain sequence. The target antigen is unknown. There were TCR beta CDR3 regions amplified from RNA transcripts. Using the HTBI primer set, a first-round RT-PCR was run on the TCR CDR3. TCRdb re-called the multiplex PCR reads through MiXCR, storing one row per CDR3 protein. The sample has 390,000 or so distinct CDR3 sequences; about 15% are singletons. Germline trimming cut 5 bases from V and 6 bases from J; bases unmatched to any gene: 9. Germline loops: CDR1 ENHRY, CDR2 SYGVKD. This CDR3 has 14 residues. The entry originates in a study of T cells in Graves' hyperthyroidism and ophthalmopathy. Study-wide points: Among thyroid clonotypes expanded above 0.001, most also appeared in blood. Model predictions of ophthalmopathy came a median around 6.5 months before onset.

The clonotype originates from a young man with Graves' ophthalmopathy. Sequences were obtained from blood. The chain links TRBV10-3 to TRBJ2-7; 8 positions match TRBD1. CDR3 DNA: TGTGCCATCAGTCCTGGGACAGGCAACGGCGAGCAGTACTTC. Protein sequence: CAISPGTGNGEQYF.